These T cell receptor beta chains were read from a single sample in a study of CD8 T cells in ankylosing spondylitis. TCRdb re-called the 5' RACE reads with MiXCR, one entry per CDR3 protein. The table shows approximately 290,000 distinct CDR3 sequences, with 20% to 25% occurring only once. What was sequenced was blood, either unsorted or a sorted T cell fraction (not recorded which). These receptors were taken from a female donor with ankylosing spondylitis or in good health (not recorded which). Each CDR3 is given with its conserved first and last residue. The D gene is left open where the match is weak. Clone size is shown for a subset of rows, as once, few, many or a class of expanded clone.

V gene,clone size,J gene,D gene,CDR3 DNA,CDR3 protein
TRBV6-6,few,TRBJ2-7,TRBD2,TGTGCCAGCAGCCCTAGCGGGAGTAACGAGCAGTACTTC,CASSPSGSNEQYF
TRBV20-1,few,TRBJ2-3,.,TGCAGTGCTAGATCTACTTGGGATACGCAGTATTTT,CSARSTWDTQYF
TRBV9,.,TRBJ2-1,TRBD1,TGTGCCAGCAGCACACAGGGGGCTAATGAGCAGTTCTTC,CASSTQGANEQFF
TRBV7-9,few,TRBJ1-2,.,TGTGCCAGCAGCTTATGGCAGGGGTATGGCTACACCTTC,CASSLWQGYGYTF
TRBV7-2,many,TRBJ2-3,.,TGTGCCAGCAGCTTACTAACTAGCACAGATACGCAGTATTTT,CASSLLTSTDTQYF
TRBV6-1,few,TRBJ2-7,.,TGTGCCAGTCAAAGAGACGGGATTTCCTACGAGCAGTACTTC,CASQRDGISYEQYF
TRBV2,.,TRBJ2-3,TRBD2,TGTGCCAGCAGAGAGCGGGAGGCCAGCACAGATACGCAGTATTTT,CASREREASTDTQYF
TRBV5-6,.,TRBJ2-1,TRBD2,TGTGCCAGCAGCTTAGCGGGGTATGAGCAGTTCTTC,CASSLAGYEQFF
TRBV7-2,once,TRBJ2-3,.,TGTGCCAGCAGCTCTAACCAACAGGGTCCCGTTTTTACGCAGTATTTT,CASSSNQQGPVFTQYF
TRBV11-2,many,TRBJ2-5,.,TGTGCCAGCAGCTTAGACCAGAAAGAGACCCAGTACTTC,CASSLDQKETQYF
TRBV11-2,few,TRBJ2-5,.,TGTGCCAGCAGCTTAGAGGGGCAGGCTACGACCCAGTACTTC,CASSLEGQATTQYF
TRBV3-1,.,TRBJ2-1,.,TGTGCCAGCAGCCAGGGGCAGGGAATAATCGATGAGCAGTTCTTC,CASSQGQGIIDEQFF
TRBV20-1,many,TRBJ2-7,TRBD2,TGCAGTGCTAGAGCTCCGGGACTAGCGGGAGTCGGGGTCGAGCAGTACTTC,CSARAPGLAGVGVEQYF
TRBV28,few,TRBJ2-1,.,TGTGCCACCCACTGGTACAATGAGCAGTTCTTC,CATHWYNEQFF
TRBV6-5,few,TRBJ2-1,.,TGTGCCAGCAGTTACCGAGTAGGGGATTATGAGCAGTTCTTC,CASSYRVGDYEQFF
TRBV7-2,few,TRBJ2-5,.,TGTGCCAGCAGCCTTTCCTGGGGCCAAGAGACCCAGTACTTC,CASSLSWGQETQYF
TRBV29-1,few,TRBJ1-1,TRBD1,TGCAGCGTTGAAGCCCTTCTGACAGGGGAAGCTTTCTTT,CSVEALLTGEAFF
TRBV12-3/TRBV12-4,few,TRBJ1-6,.,TGTGCCAGCACCCCAAACAGGAACCATTCACCCCTCCACTTT,CASTPNRNHSPLHF
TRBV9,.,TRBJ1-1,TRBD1,TGTGCCAGCAGCGTAGTGACAGGGCCGACTGAAGCTTTCTTT,CASSVVTGPTEAFF
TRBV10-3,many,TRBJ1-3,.,TGTGCCATCAGTGAAGGAAACACCATATATTTT,CAISEGNTIYF
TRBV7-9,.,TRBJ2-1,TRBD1,TGTGCCAGCAGCTTGGGTGGGACAGGGGGAGTGGATGAGCAGTTCTTC,CASSLGGTGGVDEQFF
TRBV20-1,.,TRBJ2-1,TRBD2,TGCAGTGCTACCACTAGCGGGAGAGGGGGTGAGCAGTTCTTC,CSATTSGRGGEQFF
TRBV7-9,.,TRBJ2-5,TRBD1,TGTGCCAGCAGCTTACGGGACAGATGGGGAAACACGGAGACCCAGTACTTC,CASSLRDRWGNTETQYF
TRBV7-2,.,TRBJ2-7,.,TGTGCCAGCAGCTTAAATGCCAGGGACGAGCAGTACTTC,CASSLNARDEQYF
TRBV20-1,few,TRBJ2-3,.,TGCAGTGCTAGAGTAGGGGAACCGCAGTATTTT,CSARVGEPQYF
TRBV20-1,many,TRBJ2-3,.,TGCAGTGCTAGAGACCCCAATTGGGGTACGCAGTATTTT,CSARDPNWGTQYF
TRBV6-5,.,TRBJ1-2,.,TGTGCCAGCAGTTACAGGGAGGGGAATGGCTACACCTTC,CASSYREGNGYTF